The 30 T cell receptor beta chains below were found in one sample sequenced in a study of blood T cell repertoires in COVID-19. The protocol was immunoSEQ multiplex PCR, while the TCRdb copy is restricted to in-frame clones and leaves out a portion. The data show roughly 230,000 clones, around 87% seen once. Sequenced input: PBMCs or T cells enriched from blood (not recorded which). The receptors stem from a man aged 25 to 40 in a cohort exposed to, infected with or recovered from COVID-19 (not recorded which).

This clone was recorded once. The chain couples TRBV19 to TRBJ2-3; TRBD2 aligns across 14 bases. V was pared by 7 bases and J by 3 bases, with 12 bases of the junction left unmatched. This CDR3 has 18 residues. Germline CDR1 reads LNHDA; CDR2 reads SQIVND (reference sequence). The CDR3 protein is CASTRTSGRLGETDTQYF. For the CDR3, the DNA is TGTGCCAGTACTCGGACTAGCGGGAGGTTAGGGGAGACAGATACGCAGTATTTT.

The chain links TRBV15 to TRBJ2-7, with a possible D match to TRBD2 (5 bases). The germline gives CDR1 LNHNV, CDR2 YYDKDF (reference sequence). The CDR3 length is 14 residues. The germline V and J ends were trimmed by 5 bases and 0 bases, with 11 bases remaining between them. CDR3 sequence: CATSDSDSSYEQYF. CDR3 DNA sequence: TGTGCCACCAGCGATTCGGACTCCTCCTACGAGCAGTACTTC.

This clone was seen ten or more times. The V call is TRBV30, the J call TRBJ1-3, with D possibly TRBD1 on 6 matching bases. Trimming removed 0 bases from V and 0 bases from J, with 15 bases in between. The CDR3 length is 17 residues. Germline V gene lookup returns CDR1 GTSNPN and CDR2 SVGIG (reference sequence). CDR3 bases: TGTGCCTGGAGTGTCCGGACAGCGGCCCTCTCTGGAAACACCATATATTTT. This sequence encodes CAWSVRTAALSGNTIYF.

In nucleotides, the CDR3 is TGTGCCAGTAGTTTTGCGGGTAACACCGGGGAGCTGTTTTTT. Translated: CASSFAGNTGELFF. This chain connects TRBV19 to TRBJ2-2, with D perhaps matching TRBD2 (5 bases). From germline, CDR1 is LNHDA and CDR2 SQIVND (reference sequence). This CDR3 contains 14 residues. The germline V and J ends were trimmed by 5 bases and 2 bases, with 9 bases remaining between them.

In this sample, this clone turned up once. The chain combines TRBV9 with TRBJ2-3; maybe TRBD1 (5 bases). This CDR3 comprises 15 residues. Germline V lookup: CDR1 SGDLS, CDR2 YYNGEE. V was trimmed by 0 bases and J by 4 bases, leaving 12 bases between them. As DNA, the CDR3 is TGTGCCAGCAGCGTAGAGGGGTTAGTAGCAGATACGCAGTATTTT. It translates to CASSVEGLVADTQYF.

This sequence joins TRBV4-1 and TRBJ2-7; 7 nucleotides align to TRBD2. The CDR3 runs to 14 residues. Per germline, CDR1 MGHRA and CDR2 YSYEKL. Germline trimming cut 4 bases from V and 4 bases from J; bases unmatched to any gene: 7. CDR3 region: CASSPMGGKYEQYF. The CDR3 region has the DNA TGCGCCAGCAGCCCCATGGGAGGGAAATACGAGCAGTACTTC.

This rearrangement joins TRBV7-2 to TRBJ2-7, with D possibly matching TRBD1 (5 bases). This CDR3 spans 13 amino acids. Trimming stripped 0 bases from V and 12 bases from J, with 15 bases between. Germline V gene data show CDR1 as SGHTA and CDR2 as FQGNSA. The chain's CDR3 is CASSLAISQGPYF. The CDR3 DNA sequence: TGTGCCAGCAGCTTAGCGATCAGCCAGGGCCCGTACTTC.

The rearrangement uses TRBV27 and TRBJ1-2; 8 nucleotides match TRBD1. The CDR3 is made up of 12 amino acids. Germline loops: CDR1 MNHEY, CDR2 SMNVEV (reference sequence). V dropped 8 bases and J dropped 6; count of bases not matched to a gene: 5. The DNA of the CDR3 is TGTGCCAGCTCAGGGGGCAGGAATGGCTACACCTTC. The encoded protein is CASSGGRNGYTF.

The gene calls are TRBV7-9 and TRBJ2-7, with 7 bases matching TRBD2. Germline V gives CDR1 SEHNR, CDR2 FQNEAQ (reference sequence). The CDR3 totals 15 residues. The junction had 5 bases not matched to a gene; V was cut back by 1 base and J by 2 bases. The CDR3 sequence: CASSLGATSPYEQYF. As DNA, the CDR3 is TGTGCCAGCAGCTTAGGTGCGACTAGCCCCTACGAGCAGTACTTC.

This chain links TRBV9 with TRBJ2-1, with 11 positions matching TRBD2. Losses at the gene ends were 3 bases for V and 6 bases for J; bases not matched to a gene: 5. There are 15 residues in the CDR3. In germline, CDR1 is SGDLS, CDR2 YYNGEE. CDR3 amino acids: CASSARLAGSNEQFF. DNA for the CDR3: TGTGCCAGCAGCGCAAGACTAGCGGGGAGCAATGAGCAGTTCTTC.

This sequence joins TRBV29-1 and TRBJ2-3, with TRBD2 matching 9 bases. Germline CDR1 SQVTM, CDR2 ANQGSEA. The CDR3 is made up of 13 amino acids. The V gene end was trimmed by 5 bases and the J gene end by 2 bases; junction bases not matched to a gene: 2. Here the CDR3 reads CSVSSGVTDTQYF. The CDR3 DNA is TGCAGCGTTTCTAGCGGGGTCACAGATACGCAGTATTTT.

The rearrangement joins TRBV7-2 to TRBJ2-1; 8 bases map to TRBD2. The CDR3 loop spans 19 amino acids. Trimming removed 1 base from V and 3 bases from J; junction bases left unmatched: 14. Looked up from germline, CDR1 is SGHTA and CDR2 is FQGNSA. CDR3 residues: CASSLERLGVAGNYNEQFF. The CDR3 region has the DNA TGTGCCAGCAGCTTAGAGCGGCTGGGGGTAGCGGGGAACTACAATGAGCAGTTCTTC.

About this clone itself: The same CDR3 arises from other DNA sequences in this sample as well. The rearrangement uses TRBV5-1 and TRBJ2-1; 7 nucleotides line up with TRBD1. The CDR3 contains 16 residues. Trimming at V came to 0 bases and at J to 2 bases, leaving 5 bases not matched to a gene. CDR1 SGHRS and CDR2 YFSETQ come from the germline V gene. DNA for the CDR3: TGCGCCAGCAGCTTGGGGAGACAGGGCCCCTACAATGAGCAGTTCTTC. This gives the protein CASSLGRQGPYNEQFF.

The chain is built from TRBV19 and TRBJ1-5; D is uncertain. CDR1 is LNHDA and CDR2 is SQIVND in the germline V gene (reference sequence). V lost 1 base, J lost 3 bases, and 19 bases lay in between. This CDR3 has 18 amino acids. CDR3 amino acids: CASSIVAGSSYNNQPQHF. DNA for the CDR3: TGTGCCAGTAGTATAGTCGCGGGCAGCAGTTATAACAATCAGCCCCAGCATTTT.

Worth noting for this clone: This same CDR3 is encoded by further DNA sequences in the sample. CDR3 amino acids: CASRGGVSSGNTIYF. The CDR3 DNA reads as TGTGCCAGCAGGGGGGGTGTTTCCTCTGGAAACACCATATATTTT. This chain links TRBV6-5 with TRBJ1-3; D is perhaps TRBD1 (5 bases). Germline CDR1 MNHEY, CDR2 SVGAGI. The CDR3 runs 15 residues. The germline V and J ends were trimmed by 6 bases and 0 bases, with 12 bases remaining between them.

This chain links TRBV10-2 with TRBJ1-2; tentative D call: TRBD1 (5 bases). Germline assignment: CDR1 WSHSY and CDR2 SAAADI. V was pared by 7 bases and J by 7 bases, with 10 bases between. The CDR3 runs to 11 residues. Written as DNA, the CDR3 is TGCGCCAGCACGCAGGGCGGTGGCTACACCTTC. Its protein is CASTQGGGYTF.

The chain employs TRBV27 and TRBJ2-7, with 11 bases matching TRBD2. CDR3 length equals 15 residues. The V and J ends lost 2 bases and 9 bases, in that order; junction bases with no gene match: 9. CDR1 is MNHEY and CDR2 is SMNVEV in the germline V gene (reference sequence). This CDR3 is CASSLEASGRFGQYF. The CDR3 DNA reads as TGTGCCAGCAGTTTAGAGGCTAGCGGGAGGTTTGGGCAGTACTTC.

V gene TRBV28 combines with J gene TRBJ2-1; TRBD2 is a possible D gene (6 bases). Germline values: CDR1 MDHEN, CDR2 SYDVKM. The CDR3 has 11 residues. V gave up 3 bases and J gave up 15 bases, with 12 bases separating them. CDR3: CASSFPTRLFF. The DNA for the CDR3 is TGTGCCAGCAGTTTCCCGACTAGACTGTTCTTC. The full variable domain, with the rest looked up from reference TRBV28 and TRBJ2-1, is DVKVTQSSRYLVKRTGEKVFLECVQDMDHENMFWYRQDPGLGLRLIYFSYDVKMKEKGDIPEGYSVSREKKERFSLILESASTNQTSMYLCASSFPTRLFFGPGTRLTVL.

As concerns this clone: Different DNA sequences within this sample yield the same CDR3. The chain uses TRBV19 and TRBJ2-7; 7 nucleotides agree with TRBD1. The J segment lost 3 bases and the V segment lost 3 bases, leaving 2 bases of the junction unmatched. The CDR3 totals 13 residues. Germline V gene sequence: CDR1 LNHDA, CDR2 SQIVND (reference sequence). CDR3 nucleotides: TGTGCCAGTAGTATTAACAGGGGCTACGAGCAGTACTTC. Translation: CASSINRGYEQYF.

The rearrangement links TRBV5-4 to TRBJ2-7, with 9 nucleotides matching TRBD2. The CDR3 totals 17 residues. The ends lost 0 bases at V and 6 bases at J; junction bases unmatched: 13. The V gene's germline CDR1 is SGHNT and CDR2 YYREEE (reference sequence). The CDR3 DNA follows: TGTGCCAGCAGCTTGGATTGGACTAGCGACCTCCACCCCGAGCAGTACTTC. Translated: CASSLDWTSDLHPEQYF.

The chain carries TRBV7-9 and TRBJ1-1; 7 bases map to TRBD1. Germline CDR1 SEHNR, CDR2 FQNEAQ (reference sequence). This CDR3 spans 15 amino acids. V gave up 5 bases and J gave up 0 bases; unmatched junction bases: 6. The CDR3 here is CASSAPQGLNTEAFF. CDR3 DNA: TGTGCCAGCAGCGCCCCACAGGGGTTGAACACTGAAGCTTTCTTT.

The V gene is TRBV28, the J gene TRBJ2-2; no clear D. Trimming took off 6 bases at V and 2 bases at J, with 25 bases between the two ends. The CDR3 length is 19 residues. The V gene's germline CDR1 is MDHEN and CDR2 SYDVKM. CDR3 sequence (DNA): TGTGCCAGCAGCGGTCTCTTCTGGTCCACCGTTATAAACACCGGGGAGCTGTTTTTT. This translates into CASSGLFWSTVINTGELFF. The full variable domain, its missing parts supplied by reference TRBV28 and TRBJ2-2, is DVKVTQSSRYLVKRTGEKVFLECVQDMDHENMFWYRQDPGLGLRLIYFSYDVKMKEKGDIPEGYSVSREKKERFSLILESASTNQTSMYLCASSGLFWSTVINTGELFFGEGSRLTVL.

This clone was found once. The CDR3 sequence is CASSAQGVQPQHF. The CDR3 DNA reads as TGTGCCAGCAGCGCACAGGGGGTTCAGCCCCAGCATTTT. The chain has TRBV12-3 or TRBV12-4 and TRBJ1-5; 8 bases are a match to TRBD1. The V segment lost 6 bases and the J segment 6 bases; nucleotides outside the gene matches: 4. The CDR3 consists of 13 residues.

The chain couples TRBV27 to TRBJ1-5, with a weak D call TRBD1 (5 bases). The germline V and J ends were trimmed by 0 bases and 2 bases, with 11 bases remaining between them. Germline loops: CDR1 MNHEY, CDR2 SMNVEV (reference sequence). The CDR3 runs to 16 residues. The CDR3 here is CASSLSQTECNQPQHF. The CDR3 region has the DNA TGTGCCAGCAGTTTATCCCAGACAGAGTGCAATCAGCCCCAGCATTTT.

This chain links TRBV7-2 with TRBJ2-3, with 10 bases lining up with TRBD2. The germline gives CDR1 SGHTA, CDR2 FQGNSA. This CDR3 contains 15 residues. Trimming took 7 bases from V and 4 from J; bases not matched to a gene: 8. The CDR3 bases are TGTGCCAGCATCCGAAGCGGGAGGGCTTCAGATACGCAGTATTTT. Translating gives CASIRSGRASDTQYF.

The gene calls are TRBV24-1 and TRBJ2-3, with 8 bases identical to TRBD2. V lost 6 bases, J lost 5 bases, and 9 bases stayed unmatched. Germline-derived CDR1 and CDR2 are KGHDR and SFDVKD. CDR3 size: 15 residues. CDR3 region: CATSTKRELLDTQYF. CDR3 sequence (DNA): TGTGCCACCAGTACAAAGCGGGAGTTGCTAGATACGCAGTATTTT.

V gene TRBV27 combines with J gene TRBJ2-5; D may be TRBD2 (6 bases). The length of the CDR3 is 16 residues. Trimming pared 4 bases from V and 7 bases from J, leaving 22 bases between. Germline lookup yields CDR1 MNHEY and CDR2 SMNVEV (reference sequence). The CDR3 sequence is CASSSRGDNTGVTQYF. DNA for the CDR3: TGTGCCAGCAGTTCGCGGGGCGACAACACGGGAGTGACCCAGTACTTC.

The chain is built from TRBV7-2 and TRBJ1-2; TRBD1 matches at 7 bases. CDR1 and CDR2 from the germline V gene are SGHTA and FQGNSA. The CDR3 sequence is 14 residues long. V lost 4 bases to trimming and J lost 2 bases; unmatched junction nucleotides: 4. CDR3 coding DNA: TGTGCCAGCAGCTCGGTACAGGGGAACTATGGCTACACCTTC. Amino acid sequence: CASSSVQGNYGYTF.

Only a few counts were recorded for this clone. This chain connects TRBV13 to TRBJ2-2, with 7 bases identical to TRBD2. Germline CDR1 PRHDT, CDR2 FYEKMQ (reference sequence). This CDR3 is built from 14 residues. V lost 0 bases to trimming and J lost 5 bases; unmatched junction nucleotides: 0. The CDR3 DNA sequence: TGTGCCAGCAGCTTAGGACTAGCGACCGGGGAGCTGTTTTTT. Protein: CASSLGLATGELFF.

The chain recombines TRBV7-6 with TRBJ1-3; 8 nucleotides match TRBD1. Looked up from germline, CDR1 is SGHVS and CDR2 is FNYEAQ. This CDR3 is 16 amino acids long. Trimming removed 1 base from V and 0 bases from J; junction bases left unmatched: 2. The CDR3 is CASSLGTGSSGNTIYF. The DNA for the CDR3 is TGTGCCAGCAGCTTAGGGACAGGGAGCTCTGGAAACACCATATATTTT.